The 17 T cell receptor beta chains below all came from one sample that was sequenced in a study of blood T cell repertoires in COVID-19. The repertoire was sequenced with immunoSEQ multiplex PCR; TCRdb's copy has only in-frame clones and lacks some. The sample holds about 160,000 clones, about 87% seen once. Material for sequencing was peripheral blood. These receptors originate from a woman aged 55-69 years who had recovered from COVID-19.

This chain uses TRBV6-6 with TRBJ1-5, with 7 bases matching TRBD1. CDR1 is MNHNY and CDR2 is SVGAGI in the germline V gene (reference sequence). V shed 7 bases, J shed 9 bases, and the junction held 12 bases outside the gene matches. The CDR3 spans 14 residues. Here the CDR3 reads CASNTGQSTAPQHF. CDR3 DNA sequence: TGTGCCAGCAATACGGGACAGTCAACCGCGCCCCAGCATTTT.

The chain has TRBV5-1 and TRBJ2-6; TRBD1 is a possible D gene (6 bases). The CDR3 loop spans 17 amino acids. V lost 0 bases and J 0 bases, leaving 10 bases between the germline ends. The V gene's germline CDR1 is SGHRS and CDR2 YFSETQ. The CDR3 loop reads CASSLANRVSGANVLTF. The CDR3 nucleotides read TGCGCCAGCAGCTTGGCCAACAGGGTCTCTGGGGCCAACGTCCTGACTTTC.

This chain joins TRBV5-1 and TRBJ2-7; D not certain. This CDR3 comprises 15 residues. The V end was cut by 0 bases, the J end by 4 bases, with 14 bases between. In germline, CDR1 is SGHRS, CDR2 YFSETQ. The CDR3 DNA sequence: TGCGCCAGCAGCTTGGCCCGTCCCGACGGGTACGAGCAGTACTTC. This sequence encodes CASSLARPDGYEQYF.

The chain recombines TRBV6-5 with TRBJ1-1; no definite D call. CDR3 length: 15 residues. Germline-derived CDR1 and CDR2 are MNHEY and SVGAGI. The V gene lost 5 bases and the J gene lost 1 base, with 14 bases spanning the gap. The CDR3 nucleotides read TGTGCCAGCAGTCCTGGCGGACTTCAGAACACTGAAGCTTTCTTT. Translated: CASSPGGLQNTEAFF.

This clone was recorded once. The V and J genes are TRBV5-1 and TRBJ2-3; D not certain. This CDR3 region has 14 residues. The germline V and J ends were trimmed by 3 bases and 5 bases, with 13 bases remaining between them. From germline, CDR1 is SGHRS and CDR2 YFSETQ. CDR3 sequence (DNA): TGCGCCAGCAGCTCCTACTACCCCGGAGATACGCAGTATTTT. Translation: CASSSYYPGDTQYF.

The V and J genes are TRBV30 and TRBJ2-4; possibly TRBD1 for D (5 bases). Germline V gene data show CDR1 as GTSNPN and CDR2 as SVGIG (reference sequence). Trimming left V 2 bases short and J 3 bases short, with 11 bases between. This CDR3 region has 14 residues. The CDR3 is CAWSLTASKNIQYF. The DNA of the CDR3 is TGTGCCTGGAGTCTGACAGCTAGCAAAAACATTCAGTACTTC.

This rearrangement joins TRBV19 to TRBJ1-1; D not certain. The CDR3 length is 16 residues. V was shortened by 6 bases and J by 0 bases, with 17 bases between the two germline ends. From germline, CDR1 is LNHDA and CDR2 SQIVND (reference sequence). The CDR3 bases are TGTGCCAGTAGCATCGGCTGGCAGGCCGTGAACACTGAAGCTTTCTTT. This sequence encodes CASSIGWQAVNTEAFF.

This chain uses TRBV4-2 with TRBJ2-7; D is perhaps TRBD2 (5 bases). CDR3 length: 15 amino acids. The V end was cut by 1 base, the J end by 0 bases, with 10 bases between. The germline V gene encodes CDR1 LGHNA and CDR2 YNFKEQ. The CDR3 protein is CASSQVFGDSYEQYF. For the CDR3, the DNA is TGTGCCAGCAGCCAAGTATTCGGGGACTCCTACGAGCAGTACTTC.

This clone was observed a handful of times. J is TRBJ2-2 and V is TRBV9; TRBD1 matches 9 bases. The CDR3 spans 16 residues. V lost 2 bases to trimming and J lost 7 bases; unmatched junction nucleotides: 9. Germline-derived CDR1 and CDR2 are SGDLS and YYNGEE. CDR3 nucleotide sequence: TGTGCCAGCAGCGTGGCGACAGGGGGATTCAGCGGGGAGCTGTTTTTT. It specifies CASSVATGGFSGELFF.

The chain links TRBV5-4 to TRBJ2-3; maybe TRBD2 (5 bases). The CDR3 runs 13 residues. Germline V gene data show CDR1 as SGHNT and CDR2 as YYREEE (reference sequence). V lost 0 bases and J 6 bases, leaving 8 bases between the germline ends. CDR3 DNA sequence: TGTGCCAGCAGCTTGGAACGGGATGATACGCAGTATTTT. Amino acids: CASSLERDDTQYF. Full variable domain (outside the CDR3, taken from reference TRBV5-4 and TRBJ2-3): ETGVTQSPTHLIKTRGQQVTLRCSSQSGHNTVSWYQQALGQGPQFIFQYYREEENGRGNFPPRFSGLQFPNYSSELNVNALELDDSALYLCASSLERDDTQYFGPGTRLTVL.

The V gene is TRBV7-4, the J gene TRBJ1-4, with 9 positions matching TRBD1. CDR3 length equals 15 residues. Germline loops: CDR1 SGHVT, CDR2 SQSDAQ. The V gene end was trimmed by 5 bases and the J gene end by 8 bases; junction bases not matched to a gene: 9. The CDR3 nucleotides read TGTGCCAGCAGCCAACACAGGGGGCGCCCAGAAAAACTGTTTTTT. Encoded protein: CASSQHRGRPEKLFF.

The genes are TRBV7-6 and TRBJ1-6; D ambiguous. V was trimmed by 5 bases and J by 5 bases, leaving 13 bases between them. Germline values: CDR1 SGHVS, CDR2 FNYEAQ. This CDR3 is 15 amino acids long. In DNA form, the CDR3 reads TGTGCCAGCAGCCGCGGTGGGAGGGATAATTCACCCCTCCACTTT. This gives the protein CASSRGGRDNSPLHF. The full variable domain, completed using reference TRBV7-6 and TRBJ1-6, is GAGVSQSPRYKVTKRGQDVALRCDPISGHVSLYWYRQALGQGPEFLTYFNYEAQQDKSGLPNDRFSAERPEGSISTLTIQRTEQRDSAMYRCASSRGGRDNSPLHFGNGTRLTVT.

The V gene is TRBV9, the J gene TRBJ1-2; 10 bases match TRBD1. Germline values: CDR1 SGDLS, CDR2 YYNGEE. The CDR3 is 15 amino acids. Trimming removed 4 bases from V and 2 bases from J; junction bases left unmatched: 5. The chain's CDR3 is CASSLTGGANYGYTF. CDR3 bases: TGTGCCAGCAGCTTGACAGGGGGCGCAAACTATGGCTACACCTTC.

This clone was recorded only once. This sequence joins TRBV24-1 and TRBJ1-1; unclear D gene. The germline CDR1 and CDR2 sequences are KGHDR and SFDVKD. Trimming took 3 bases from V and 10 from J, leaving 14 bases between them. The CDR3 contains 13 residues. CDR3: CATSDAPTGLAFF. DNA of the CDR3: TGTGCCACCAGTGATGCACCCACGGGGTTAGCTTTCTTT.

The rearrangement joins TRBV7-9 to TRBJ2-7; 12 nucleotides agree with TRBD2. Trimming cost V 5 bases and J 4 bases; bases outside gene matches: 9. The CDR3 is made up of 16 amino acids. Germline values: CDR1 SEHNR, CDR2 FQNEAQ (reference sequence). In DNA form, the CDR3 reads TGTGCCAGCAGCGGGCCTAGCGGGGGGGCCAAGTACGAGCAGTACTTC. It encodes CASSGPSGGAKYEQYF.

This chain joins TRBV11-3 and TRBJ2-1, with 12 positions matching TRBD2. Germline CDR1 is SGHNT and CDR2 is YENEEA. V shed 1 base, J shed 10 bases, and the junction held 11 bases outside the gene matches. The CDR3 length is 17 residues. This CDR3 is CASSLALTSGGIAEQFF. The CDR3 DNA sequence: TGTGCCAGCAGCTTAGCATTGACTAGCGGGGGAATCGCAGAGCAGTTCTTC.

The chain recombines TRBV5-1 with TRBJ2-3, with D possibly matching TRBD2 (7 bases). The germline V gene has CDR1 SGHRS and CDR2 YFSETQ. V shed 2 bases and J shed 2 bases, with 12 bases lying between them. This CDR3 is built from 15 residues. DNA for the CDR3: TGCGCCAGCAGCTTAAACGGGGGGCCCACAGATACGCAGTATTTT. This codes for CASSLNGGPTDTQYF.